Listed below are T cell receptor beta chains from one sample, sequenced in a study of shared clonotypes between healthy human individuals. Some clones are missing from TCRdb's copy, which holds only in-frame ones; the method was immunoSEQ multiplex PCR. Of about half a million clones in the sample, more than 65% were seen once. Sequenced sample: PBMCs. Every receptor here comes from a woman in her 40s in good health. Some clones in this sample may be carry-over from other donors' samples. CDR3s include the opening cysteine and the closing phenylalanine or tryptophan. A D gene is named only where the DNA matches it firmly. The size of a clone is reported for some rows only, either as once, few or many, or as a class for expanded clones.

abundance,j_gene,d_gene,len,v_gene,CDR3aa,CDR3nt
few,TRBJ1-2,NA,11,TRBV14,CASSQGVVYTF,TGTGCCAGCAGCCAAGGAGTCGTTTACACCTTC
NA,TRBJ1-5,NA,15,TRBV10-2,CASRAAGATGQPQHF,TGCGCCAGCAGGGCTGCGGGCGCCACTGGGCAGCCCCAGCATTTT
NA,TRBJ1-2,NA,12,TRBV19,CASSLGARGYTF,TGTGCCAGTAGTCTGGGGGCGCGTGGCTACACCTTC
NA,TRBJ2-2,NA,12,TRBV15,CATARYTGELFF,TGTGCCACCGCGCGGTACACCGGGGAGCTGTTTTTT
NA,TRBJ2-1,TRBD1,14,TRBV19,CASRRQGATNEQFF,TGTGCCAGTAGACGACAGGGGGCAACTAATGAGCAGTTCTTC
NA,TRBJ2-7,TRBD2,16,TRBV5-6,CASSLVTSGSLYEQYF,TGTGCCAGCAGCTTGGTTACTAGCGGGAGTCTGTACGAGCAGTACTTC
NA,TRBJ1-3,NA,15,TRBV10-2,CASTRDTSSGNTIYF,TGCGCCAGCACCCGGGACACCAGCTCTGGAAACACCATATATTTT
NA,TRBJ1-4,NA,13,TRBV18,CATSEGRNEKLFF,TGTGCCACCTCGGAGGGGCGAAATGAAAAACTGTTTTTT
NA,TRBJ1-3,NA,17,TRBV11-2,CASSSLGGQIPGNTIYF,TGTGCCAGCAGCTCCTTGGGGGGGCAGATACCTGGAAACACCATATATTTT
NA,TRBJ1-2,NA,15,TRBV7-2,CASSSDVPPNYGYTF,TGTGCCAGCAGCTCCGACGTGCCCCCAAACTATGGCTACACCTTC